These 5 T cell receptor beta chains share one sample of origin, sequenced in a study of cytomegalovirus exposure and HLA in healthy donors. The PCR used 60 Vbeta and 13 Jbeta primers. Profiling relied on immunoSEQ multiplex PCR, and the TCRdb table lists in-frame clones only, not all of them. The repertoire table contains over 100,000 clones. Material for sequencing was PBMCs. The receptors originated from a man between 18 and 35 years old in good health and CMV-seronegative.

The V call is TRBV27, the J call TRBJ2-3, with a weak D call TRBD2 (5 bases). Germline V gene data show CDR1 as MNHEY and CDR2 as SMNVEV (reference sequence). The CDR3 has 14 amino acids. Trimming stripped 10 bases from V and 2 bases from J, with 16 bases between. CDR3 region: CATALRGYTDTQYF. The CDR3 nucleotides read TGTGCCACCGCGTTACGGGGTTACACAGATACGCAGTATTTT.

The V gene is TRBV2, the J gene TRBJ1-6, with 7 bases that match TRBD1. The CDR3 runs 15 residues. The germline gives CDR1 SNHLY, CDR2 FYNNEI. Losses at the gene ends were 5 bases for V and 9 bases for J; bases not matched to a gene: 10. Written as DNA, the CDR3 is TGTGCCAGCAGTCCCAGGGGGAATGGTCGTTCACCCCTCCACTTT. Translation gives CASSPRGNGRSPLHF.

V gene TRBV29-1 combines with J gene TRBJ1-2; D unresolved. From germline, CDR1 is SQVTM and CDR2 ANQGSEA. V gave up 1 base and J gave up 7 bases, with 10 bases separating them. CDR3 size: 12 residues. The CDR3 here is CSVEAGPGGYTF. DNA of the CDR3: TGCAGCGTTGAAGCCGGCCCGGGTGGCTACACCTTC.

The chain joins TRBV6-5 to TRBJ2-1, with D possibly TRBD2 on 5 matching bases. CDR1 is MNHEY and CDR2 is SVGAGI in the germline V gene. V was clipped by 6 bases and J by 4 bases, with 13 bases between them. This CDR3 has 14 amino acids. CDR3 coding DNA: TGTGCCAGCAGCTCCGGGATTGGGTACAATGAGCAGTTCTTC. Protein product: CASSSGIGYNEQFF.

The chain combines TRBV9 with TRBJ1-2, with 10 bases that match TRBD1. V lost 3 bases to trimming and J lost 1 base; unmatched junction nucleotides: 3. CDR3 size: 15 residues. Germline V gene data show CDR1 as SGDLS and CDR2 as YYNGEE. The CDR3 reads CASSAGTGVNYGYTF. The CDR3, as DNA: TGTGCCAGCAGCGCAGGGACAGGGGTTAACTATGGCTACACCTTC.